These 14 T cell receptor beta chains were all obtained from the same sample, sequenced in a study of T cells in Graves' hyperthyroidism and ophthalmopathy. Amplification of TCR beta CDR3 regions used RNA as the template. An initial round of RT-PCR targeting the TCR CDR3 relied on the HTBI primer set. MiXCR, applied by TCRdb to the multiplex PCR reads, yields one record per CDR3 protein. The sample consists of fewer than 550,000 distinct CDR3 sequences, 15% to 18% of them appearing once. Sequenced sample: blood. The receptors were gathered from a woman between 18 and 30 years old with Graves' hyperthyroidism.

V is TRBV5-1 and J is TRBJ1-2, with 7 bases matching TRBD1. The trim removed 6 bases at V and 0 bases at J, leaving 8 bases unmatched. The germline CDR1 and CDR2 sequences are SGHRS and YFSETQ. The CDR3 is 15 residues long. This CDR3 reads CASIPGQFSNYGYTF. The CDR3 bases are TGCGCCAGCATTCCGGGACAGTTCTCTAACTATGGCTACACCTTC.

The chain has TRBV28 and TRBJ2-5, with 12 bases aligning to TRBD1. CDR3 length: 18 amino acids. J gave up 4 bases and V 3 bases, and 12 bases lay outside the gene matches. Germline V gene sequence: CDR1 MDHEN, CDR2 SYDVKM. This CDR3 reads CASSLGQGAEAGGETQYF. The DNA for the CDR3 is TGTGCCAGCAGTTTGGGACAGGGGGCTGAAGCGGGAGGAGAGACCCAGTACTTC. The entire variable domain, with the rest obtained from reference TRBV28 and TRBJ2-5, is as follows: DVKVTQSSRYLVKRTGEKVFLECVQDMDHENMFWYRQDPGLGLRLIYFSYDVKMKEKGDIPEGYSVSREKKERFSLILESASTNQTSMYLCASSLGQGAEAGGETQYFGPGTRLLVL.

In this sample, this clonotype turned up many times. Mismatch with germline at one junction end may stem from a read error. V and J are TRBV12-3 or TRBV12-4 and TRBJ1-1; D gene uncertain. This CDR3 is 14 amino acids long. The CDR3 region is CASSQDRGNTEAFF. The CDR3 DNA reads TGCGCCAGCAGCCAAGATAGAGGAAACACTGAAGCTTTCTTT.

At least ten counts were recorded for this clonotype. The chain employs TRBV15 and TRBJ1-1, with unresolved D. This CDR3 is 14 amino acids long. Germline CDR1 and CDR2: LNHNV and YYDKDF (reference sequence). V was clipped by 0 bases and J by 3 bases, with 8 bases between them. CDR3 DNA: TGTGCCACCAGCAGAGAACAGTCCGACACTGAAGCTTTCTTT. Translation gives CATSREQSDTEAFF.

This clonotype was recorded at least ten times. The junction and the germline gene differ at one end; a read error may be behind it. The chain links TRBV28 to TRBJ2-1; TRBD2 matches 9 bases. There are 16 residues in the CDR3. Germline assignment: CDR1 MDHEN and CDR2 SYDVKM. In DNA, the CDR3 is TGTGCCAGCAACCTGCCAGGGACTAGCTCCTACAATGAGCGGTTCTTC. Its protein is CASNLPGTSSYNERFF.

This clonotype occurred a few times. V gene TRBV10-1 combines with J gene TRBJ2-1; D is possibly TRBD1 or TRBD2 (7 bases each). CDR1 WNHNN and CDR2 SYGVQD come from the germline V gene (reference sequence). CDR3 length: 16 residues. V lost 1 base to trimming and J lost 8 bases, with 18 bases between them. CDR3 nucleotide sequence: TGCGCCAGCAGTGAGTGGGGACTACAGGGGTCCCATGAGCAGTTCTTC. Its translation: CASSEWGLQGSHEQFF.

This clonotype was picked up a small number of times. CDR3 bases: TGTGCCATCAGTGATAGCGGGAGACGACATGAGCAGTTCTTC. This sequence encodes CAISDSGRRHEQFF. The chain has TRBV10-3 and TRBJ2-1; 9 bases agree with TRBD2. This CDR3 spans 14 amino acids. The germline V gene has CDR1 ENHRY and CDR2 SYGVKD. Trimming at V came to 3 bases and at J to 8 bases, leaving 5 bases not matched to a gene.

In its sample, this clonotype was seen many times. The chain employs TRBV6-1 and TRBJ2-1, with D unclear. The germline CDR1 and CDR2 sequences are MNHNS and SASEGT. The CDR3 runs to 13 residues. V lost 7 bases to trimming and J lost 5 bases, with 12 bases between them. CDR3 protein: CASTRARDNEQFF. The CDR3 DNA reads as TGTGCCAGCACAAGGGCTAGAGACAATGAGCAGTTCTTC.

This rearrangement joins TRBV7-2 to TRBJ2-5; no firm D call. The germline gives CDR1 SGHTA, CDR2 FQGNSA. V shed 5 bases and J shed 1 base, with 20 bases lying between them. The CDR3 totals 17 residues. The CDR3 DNA reads as TGTGCCAGCAGCCCCCGGTCGGCCCACCTCACCCAAGAGACCCAGTACTTC. Its translation is CASSPRSAHLTQETQYF.

The table lists this clonotype with a few counts. J is TRBJ2-1 and V is TRBV6-1, with D tentatively TRBD1 (5 bases). The length of the CDR3 is 13 residues. Germline assignment: CDR1 MNHNS and CDR2 SASEGT. Trimming shortened V by 6 bases and J by 3 bases, and 9 bases separated the two germline ends. The CDR3 coding sequence is TGTGCCAGCAGCCTAGGGGTCTACAATGAGCAGTTCTTC. Its translation: CASSLGVYNEQFF.

This clonotype was seen only a few times. V is TRBV28 and J is TRBJ2-1, with 10 nucleotides matching TRBD2. The CDR3 length is 14 residues. In germline, CDR1 is MDHEN, CDR2 SYDVKM. The trim removed 6 bases at V and 5 bases at J, leaving 4 bases unmatched. The CDR3 loop reads CASRGLALDNEQFF. The CDR3 region has the DNA TGTGCCAGCAGGGGACTAGCGCTAGACAATGAGCAGTTCTTC.

This clonotype was found a few times. The genes are TRBV6-2 or TRBV6-3 and TRBJ1-2; TRBD1 agrees at 9 bases. The CDR3 runs to 14 residues. With V trimmed by 6 bases and J by 8 bases, 10 bases remained unmatched. Looked up from germline, CDR1 is MNHEY and CDR2 is SVGEGT. The CDR3 region is CASSKQGARRGYTF. The CDR3 DNA is TGTGCCAGCAGCAAACAGGGGGCTCGTCGGGGCTACACCTTC.

This clonotype showed up just a few times. This chain links TRBV6-1 with TRBJ1-6, with D maybe TRBD1 (6 bases). Trimming took 5 bases from V and 10 from J, leaving 15 bases between them. Germline lookup yields CDR1 MNHNS and CDR2 SASEGT. This CDR3 spans 14 amino acids. The CDR3 coding sequence is TGTGCCAGCAGTTTTACAGGGTTCGGATCACCCCTCCACTTT. Its protein product is CASSFTGFGSPLHF.

This clonotype was seen many times. J is TRBJ1-2 and V is TRBV29-1; D gene unclear. V lost 4 bases and J 0 bases, leaving 6 bases between the germline ends. CDR1 is SQVTM, CDR2 ANQGSEA, per germline. This CDR3 spans 12 amino acids. The CDR3 reads CSVGVANYGYTF. The CDR3 nucleotides are TGCAGCGTTGGGGTAGCTAACTATGGCTACACCTTC.